The next 17 T cell receptor beta chains were all read from a single sample in a study of CD8 T cells in Susac syndrome. Reverse transcription of roughly 0.45 to 1 ug RNA used random hexamers. One entry per CDR3 protein results from TCRdb running MiXCR on the immunoSEQ multiplex PCR reads. Among 170,000 or so distinct CDR3 sequences, 95% to 96% were seen once, and the ten largest hold about 0.12%. Sequences were obtained from CD4+ T cells from PBMCs. Source of these receptors: a human donor with Susac syndrome.

The V call is TRBV5-1, the J call TRBJ2-5; 11 bases agree with TRBD2. CDR3 size: 16 residues. With V trimmed by 2 bases and J by 5 bases, 8 bases remained unmatched. Germline loops: CDR1 SGHRS, CDR2 YFSETQ. In nucleotides, the CDR3 is TGCGCCAGCAGCTTCGGACTAGCGGGTGCTGGTGAGACCCAGTACTTC. Translating it yields CASSFGLAGAGETQYF. The full variable domain, its missing parts supplied by reference TRBV5-1 and TRBJ2-5, is KAGVTQTPRYLIKTRGQQVTLSCSPISGHRSVSWYQQTPGQGLQFLFEYFSETQRNKGNFPGRFSGRQFSNSRSEMNVSTLELGDSALYLCASSFGLAGAGETQYFGPGTRLLVL.

The V and J genes are TRBV10-3 and TRBJ2-7; D gene ambiguous. Trimming pared 0 bases from V and 4 bases from J, leaving 13 bases between. This CDR3 has 15 amino acids. In germline, CDR1 is ENHRY, CDR2 SYGVKD. CDR3 bases: TGTGCCATCAGTGAGTCCCGCCGGAATGATTACGAGCAGTACTTC. Its protein product is CAISESRRNDYEQYF.

J is TRBJ2-7 and V is TRBV9; TRBD1 is a possible D gene (5 bases). CDR3 size: 15 residues. Germline values: CDR1 SGDLS, CDR2 YYNGEE. V gave up 0 bases and J gave up 0 bases, with 10 bases separating them. The CDR3 nucleotides read TGTGCCAGCAGCGTAGGTCAGGGCCCCTCCTACGAGCAGTACTTC. Residues: CASSVGQGPSYEQYF.

The V call is TRBV7-2, the J call TRBJ2-4, with D possibly called TRBD1 or TRBD2 (5 bases each). Trimming removed 4 bases at V and 0 bases at J, with 22 bases between. The CDR3 has 19 residues. Per the germline V gene, CDR1 is SGHTA and CDR2 is FQGNSA. CDR3 nucleotides: TGTGCCAGCAGCTCGAGCCGGGACGCCGGAATTCTAGCCAAAAACATTCAGTACTTC. This codes for CASSSSRDAGILAKNIQYF.

The chain is built from TRBV7-3 and TRBJ2-1; the D is unclear. The V end was cut by 2 bases, the J end by 8 bases, with 13 bases between. The CDR3 spans 14 residues. In germline, CDR1 is SGHTA, CDR2 FQGTGA. The CDR3 region has the DNA TGTGCCAGCAGCTTAGGTCACCAATCCCATGAGCAGTTCTTC. This gives the protein CASSLGHQSHEQFF.

The chain has TRBV28 and TRBJ1-5; 8 bases are shared with TRBD1. From germline, CDR1 is MDHEN and CDR2 SYDVKM. Losses at the gene ends were 5 bases for V and 2 bases for J; bases not matched to a gene: 5. This CDR3 region has 15 residues. CDR3 in DNA: TGTGCCAGCAGTAATGCGGGACAGGGCAATCAGCCCCAGCATTTT. Its translation: CASSNAGQGNQPQHF.

The rearrangement links TRBV11-2 to TRBJ2-3, with 7 bases fitting TRBD2. With 2 bases clipped from V and 3 bases from J, the junction kept 11 bases outside the gene matches. CDR1 is SGHAT and CDR2 is FQNNGV in the germline V gene. The CDR3 loop spans 17 amino acids. CDR3 bases: TGTGCCAGCAGCTTAAAGGCAGCGGGGTTGTGGACAGATACGCAGTATTTT. This translates into CASSLKAAGLWTDTQYF.

CDR3 loop: CASSFNRGSQETQYF. The CDR3 DNA reads TGTGCCAGCAGTTTTAACCGCGGCAGTCAAGAGACCCAGTACTTC. The chain combines TRBV5-4 with TRBJ2-5; no reliable D call. Trimming stripped 5 bases from V and 2 bases from J, with 16 bases between. From germline, CDR1 is SGHNT and CDR2 YYREEE (reference sequence). This CDR3 is 15 amino acids long.

The V gene is TRBV15, the J gene TRBJ2-4; D is ambiguous. Germline values: CDR1 LNHNV, CDR2 YYDKDF (reference sequence). CDR3 length: 15 amino acids. The germline V and J ends were trimmed by 6 bases and 1 base, with 13 bases remaining between them. CDR3 sequence: CATSRLLLAKNIQYF. In DNA form, the CDR3 reads TGTGCCACCAGTCGACTCTTACTGGCCAAAAACATTCAGTACTTC.

The V call is TRBV28, the J call TRBJ2-6, with 11 nucleotides matching TRBD1. The CDR3 has 18 residues. V was clipped by 5 bases and J by 2 bases; unmatched bases: 8. Germline lookup yields CDR1 MDHEN and CDR2 SYDVKM. CDR3 nucleotide sequence: TGTGCCAGCAGTCCGCTTCGGACAGGGGGCGCTGGGGCCAACGTCCTGACTTTC. Translating it yields CASSPLRTGGAGANVLTF.

This chain uses TRBV19 with TRBJ2-5, with D uncertain. Trimming left V 6 bases short and J 5 bases short, with 10 bases between. This CDR3 has 12 residues. Germline V gene lookup returns CDR1 LNHDA and CDR2 SQIVND (reference sequence). CDR3 DNA sequence: TGTGCCAGTAGCCGACTGGGGGAGACCCAGTACTTC. It encodes CASSRLGETQYF.

This clonotype was picked up a small number of times. The CDR3 loop is CASSLDTIGYTF. The DNA for the CDR3 is TGCGCCAGCAGCCTGGACACTATCGGCTACACCTTC. The V call is TRBV5-1, the J call TRBJ1-2; D is perhaps TRBD1 (5 bases). This CDR3 is 12 amino acids long. The V and J ends lost 4 bases and 8 bases respectively, with 12 bases between them. CDR1 and CDR2 (germline): SGHRS, YFSETQ.

The genes are TRBV5-6 and TRBJ1-6, with no clear D. V lost 0 bases to trimming and J lost 6 bases, with 7 bases between them. This CDR3 contains 14 residues. Germline lookup yields CDR1 SGHDT and CDR2 YYEEEE. The CDR3 sequence is CASSLERSNSPLHF. The CDR3 DNA sequence: TGTGCCAGCAGCTTGGAGAGGAGTAATTCACCCCTCCACTTT.

The V call is TRBV5-6, the J call TRBJ2-5, with D possibly TRBD1 on 6 matching bases. The length of the CDR3 is 14 residues. V lost 6 bases to trimming and J lost 5 bases, with 17 bases between them. In germline, CDR1 is SGHDT, CDR2 YYEEEE. The CDR3 region is CASTPQWGPETQYF. Here the CDR3 DNA reads TGTGCCAGCACCCCGCAATGGGGGCCGGAGACCCAGTACTTC. Full variable domain (rest looked up from reference TRBV5-6 and TRBJ2-5): DAGVTQSPTHLIKTRGQQVTLRCSPKSGHDTVSWYQQALGQGPQFIFQYYEEEERQRGNFPDRFSGHQFPNYSSELNVNALLLGDSALYLCASTPQWGPETQYFGPGTRLLVL.

The rearrangement joins TRBV29-1 to TRBJ2-2; TRBD1 matches at 10 bases. The CDR3 runs to 13 residues. Per germline, CDR1 SQVTM and CDR2 ANQGSEA. Trimming took 6 bases from V and 5 from J; bases not matched to a gene: 3. CDR3 nucleotide sequence: TGCAGCGTCGACAGGGGGCGAACCGGGGAGCTGTTTTTT. As protein: CSVDRGRTGELFF.

V and J are TRBV29-1 and TRBJ2-2; D unclear. Germline CDR1 is SQVTM and CDR2 is ANQGSEA. The ends were cut back, 4 bases at V and 0 bases at J, with 9 bases in the middle. The CDR3 totals 14 residues. CDR3 DNA: TGCAGCGTTGTGTCGGGCGCGAACACCGGGGAGCTGTTTTTT. Translating it yields CSVVSGANTGELFF.

This clonotype showed up just once. The chain uses TRBV9 and TRBJ2-3, with D perhaps matching TRBD2 (6 bases). This CDR3 region has 14 residues. Germline loops: CDR1 SGDLS, CDR2 YYNGEE. V was cut by 0 bases and J by 4 bases, with 9 bases left in between. The CDR3 DNA sequence: TGTGCCAGCAGCGTAGCGGGAGTAGCAGATACGCAGTATTTT. It is translated as CASSVAGVADTQYF.